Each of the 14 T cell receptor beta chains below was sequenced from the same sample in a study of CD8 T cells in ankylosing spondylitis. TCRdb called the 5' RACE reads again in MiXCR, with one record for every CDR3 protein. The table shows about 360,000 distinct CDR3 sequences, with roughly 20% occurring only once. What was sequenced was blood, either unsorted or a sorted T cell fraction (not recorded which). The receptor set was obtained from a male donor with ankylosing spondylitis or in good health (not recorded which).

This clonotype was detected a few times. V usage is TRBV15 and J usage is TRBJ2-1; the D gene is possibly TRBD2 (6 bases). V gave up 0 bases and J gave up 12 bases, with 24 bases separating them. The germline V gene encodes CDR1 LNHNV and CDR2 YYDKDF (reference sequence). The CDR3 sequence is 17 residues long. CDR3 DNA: TGTGCCACCAGCAGAGATCCCCCGAAACGGGGGTTCTCGTGGCAGTTCTTC. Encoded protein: CATSRDPPKRGFSWQFF.

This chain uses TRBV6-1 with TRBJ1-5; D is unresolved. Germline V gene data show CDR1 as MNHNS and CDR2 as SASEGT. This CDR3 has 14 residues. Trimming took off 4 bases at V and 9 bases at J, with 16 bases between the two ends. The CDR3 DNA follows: TGTGCCAGCAGTGCCACTGGGCGAGAGGGGCCCCAGCATTTT. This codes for CASSATGREGPQHF.

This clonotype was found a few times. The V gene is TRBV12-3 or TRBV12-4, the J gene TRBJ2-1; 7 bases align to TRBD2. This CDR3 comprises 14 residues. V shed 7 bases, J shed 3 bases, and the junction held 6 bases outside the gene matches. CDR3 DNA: TGTGCCAGCACCACCGGCGGGGGCTACAATGAGCAGTTCTTC. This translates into CASTTGGGYNEQFF.

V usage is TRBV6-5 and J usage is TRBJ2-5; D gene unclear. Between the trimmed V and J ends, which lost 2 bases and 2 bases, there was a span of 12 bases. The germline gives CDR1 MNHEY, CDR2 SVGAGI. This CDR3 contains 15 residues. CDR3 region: CASSYVTVGQETQYF. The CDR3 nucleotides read TGTGCCAGCAGTTACGTGACGGTCGGACAAGAGACCCAGTACTTC.

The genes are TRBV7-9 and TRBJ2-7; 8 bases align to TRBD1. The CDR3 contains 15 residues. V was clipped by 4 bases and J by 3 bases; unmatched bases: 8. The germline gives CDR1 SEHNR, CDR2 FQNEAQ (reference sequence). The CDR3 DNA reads TGTGCCAGCAGCTCCCTGACAGGGGTCGGCTACGAGCAGTACTTC. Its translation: CASSSLTGVGYEQYF.

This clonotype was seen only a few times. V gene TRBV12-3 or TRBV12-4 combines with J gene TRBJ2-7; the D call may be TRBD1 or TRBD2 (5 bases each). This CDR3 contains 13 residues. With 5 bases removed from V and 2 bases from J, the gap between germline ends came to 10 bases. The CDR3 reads CASSVLGAYEQYF. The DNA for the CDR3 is TGTGCCAGCAGTGTTCTGGGGGCCTACGAGCAGTACTTC.

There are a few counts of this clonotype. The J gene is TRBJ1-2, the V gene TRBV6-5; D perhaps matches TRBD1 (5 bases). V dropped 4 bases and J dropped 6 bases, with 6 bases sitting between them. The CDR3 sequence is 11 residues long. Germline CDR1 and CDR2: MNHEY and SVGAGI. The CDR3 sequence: CASSSRDGYTF. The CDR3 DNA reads TGTGCCAGCAGTTCCAGGGATGGCTACACCTTC.

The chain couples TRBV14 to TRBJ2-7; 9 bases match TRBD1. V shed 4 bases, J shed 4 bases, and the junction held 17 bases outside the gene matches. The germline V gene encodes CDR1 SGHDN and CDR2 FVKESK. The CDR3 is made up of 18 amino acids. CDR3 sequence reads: CASSRTLNTGGLMYEQYF. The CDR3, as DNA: TGTGCCAGCAGCCGAACATTAAATACAGGGGGCTTAATGTACGAGCAGTACTTC.

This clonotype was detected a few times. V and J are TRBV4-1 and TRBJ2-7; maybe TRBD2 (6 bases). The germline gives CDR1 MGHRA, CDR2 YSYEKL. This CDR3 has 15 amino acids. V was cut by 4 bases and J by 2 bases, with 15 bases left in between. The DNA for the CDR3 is TGCGCCAGCAGCCTGAGTGTTGCGGGGACCTACGAGCAGTACTTC. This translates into CASSLSVAGTYEQYF.

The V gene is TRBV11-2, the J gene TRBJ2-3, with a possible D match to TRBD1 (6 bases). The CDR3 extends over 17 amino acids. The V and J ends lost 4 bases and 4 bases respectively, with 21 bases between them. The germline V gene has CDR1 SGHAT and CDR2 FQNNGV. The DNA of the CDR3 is TGTGCCAGCAGCTCGGTGATATCCAGGGGACCCGCAGATACGCAGTATTTT. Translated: CASSSVISRGPADTQYF. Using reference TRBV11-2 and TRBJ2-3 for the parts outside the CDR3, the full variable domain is EAGVAQSPRYKIIEKRQSVAFWCNPISGHATLYWYQQILGQGPKLLIQFQNNGVVDDSQLPKDRFSAERLKGVDSTLKIQPAKLEDSAVYLCASSSVISRGPADTQYFGPGTRLTVL.

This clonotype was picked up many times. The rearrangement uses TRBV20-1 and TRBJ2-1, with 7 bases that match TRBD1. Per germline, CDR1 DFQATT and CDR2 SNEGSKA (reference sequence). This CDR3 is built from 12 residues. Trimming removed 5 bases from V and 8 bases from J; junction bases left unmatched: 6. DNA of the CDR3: TGCAGTGCTCACAGGGGATCGTATGAGCAGTTCTTC. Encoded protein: CSAHRGSYEQFF.

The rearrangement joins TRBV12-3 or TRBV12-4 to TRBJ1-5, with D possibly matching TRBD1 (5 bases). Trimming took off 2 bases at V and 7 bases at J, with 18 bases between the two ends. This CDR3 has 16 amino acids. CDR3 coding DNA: TGTGCCAGCAGTTTAAAGTTGATGGGGGGTCGGCAGCCCCAGCATTTT. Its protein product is CASSLKLMGGRQPQHF.

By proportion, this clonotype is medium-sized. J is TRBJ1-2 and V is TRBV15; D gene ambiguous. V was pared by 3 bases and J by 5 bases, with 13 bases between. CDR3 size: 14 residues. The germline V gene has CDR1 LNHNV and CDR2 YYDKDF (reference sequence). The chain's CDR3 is CATSREGLDYGYTF. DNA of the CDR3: TGTGCCACCAGCAGGGAGGGTCTCGATTATGGCTACACCTTC.

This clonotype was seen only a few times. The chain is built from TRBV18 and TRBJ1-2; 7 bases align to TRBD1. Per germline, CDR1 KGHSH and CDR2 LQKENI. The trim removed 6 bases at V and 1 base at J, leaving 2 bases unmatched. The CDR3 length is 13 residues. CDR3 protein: CASSGTDNYGYTF. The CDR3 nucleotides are TGTGCCAGCTCCGGGACAGATAACTATGGCTACACCTTC.